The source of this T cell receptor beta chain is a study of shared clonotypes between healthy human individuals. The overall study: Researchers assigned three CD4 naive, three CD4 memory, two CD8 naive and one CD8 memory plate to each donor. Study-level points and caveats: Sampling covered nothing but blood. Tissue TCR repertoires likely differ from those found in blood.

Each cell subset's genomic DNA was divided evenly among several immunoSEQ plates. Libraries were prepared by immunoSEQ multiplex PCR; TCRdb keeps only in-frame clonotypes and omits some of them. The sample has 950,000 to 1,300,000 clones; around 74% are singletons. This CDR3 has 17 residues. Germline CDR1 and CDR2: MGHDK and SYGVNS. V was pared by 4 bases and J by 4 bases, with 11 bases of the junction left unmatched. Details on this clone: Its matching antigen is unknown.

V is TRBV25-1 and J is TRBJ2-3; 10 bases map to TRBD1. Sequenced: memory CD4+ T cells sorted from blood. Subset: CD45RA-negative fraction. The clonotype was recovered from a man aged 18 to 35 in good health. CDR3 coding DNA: TGTGCCAGCAGTGCAGACAGGGGGCGCGGAGGCTCAGATACGCAGTATTTT. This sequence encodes CASSADRGRGGSDTQYF.